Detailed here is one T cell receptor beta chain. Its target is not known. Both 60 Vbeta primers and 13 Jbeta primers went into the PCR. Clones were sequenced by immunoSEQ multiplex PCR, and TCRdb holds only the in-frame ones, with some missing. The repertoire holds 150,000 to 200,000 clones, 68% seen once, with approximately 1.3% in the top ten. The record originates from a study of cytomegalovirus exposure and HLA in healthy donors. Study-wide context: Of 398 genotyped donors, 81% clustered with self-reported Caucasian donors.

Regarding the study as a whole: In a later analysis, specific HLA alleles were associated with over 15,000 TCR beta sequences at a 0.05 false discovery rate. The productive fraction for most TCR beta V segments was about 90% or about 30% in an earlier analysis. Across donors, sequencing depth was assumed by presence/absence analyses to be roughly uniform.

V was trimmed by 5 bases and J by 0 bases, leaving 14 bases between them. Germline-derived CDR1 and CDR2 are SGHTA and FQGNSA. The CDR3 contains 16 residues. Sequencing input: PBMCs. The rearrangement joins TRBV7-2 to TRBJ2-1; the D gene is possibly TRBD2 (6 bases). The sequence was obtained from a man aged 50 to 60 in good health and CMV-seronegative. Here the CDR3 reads CASSLRDGSSYNEQFF. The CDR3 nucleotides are TGTGCCAGCAGCCTCCGAGACGGGAGCTCCTACAATGAGCAGTTCTTC.